The 7 T cell receptor beta chains below all came from one sample that was sequenced in a study of blood T cell repertoires in COVID-19. Generated by immunoSEQ multiplex PCR, the TCRdb table keeps only in-frame clones and is missing some. The sample holds approximately 190,000 clones; roughly four fifths are singletons and the top ten take 6% to 7%. Sequencing input: peripheral blood. Receptors originate from a woman aged 40 to 50 with acute or convalescent COVID-19.

The chain is built from TRBV6-2 or TRBV6-3 and TRBJ2-7; 14 bases are a match to TRBD2. V was clipped by 4 bases and J by 4 bases; unmatched bases: 6. Germline V gene lookup returns CDR1 MNHEY and CDR2 SVGEGT. CDR3 size: 16 residues. The CDR3 loop is CASSSSGTSGSYEQYF. The CDR3 DNA sequence: TGTGCCAGCAGTTCCTCCGGGACTAGCGGGAGTTACGAGCAGTACTTC.

The chain combines TRBV4-2 with TRBJ2-5; TRBD2 aligns across 12 bases. V was clipped by 2 bases and J by 10 bases; unmatched bases: 8. This CDR3 comprises 15 residues. The germline CDR1 and CDR2 sequences are LGHNA and YNFKEQ. This CDR3 reads CASSQPLAGGQGQYF. Here the CDR3 DNA reads TGTGCCAGCAGCCAACCCCTAGCGGGGGGGCAAGGCCAGTACTTC.

This sequence joins TRBV28 and TRBJ1-2, with 9 nucleotides matching TRBD1. CDR3 length: 12 residues. Germline loops: CDR1 MDHEN, CDR2 SYDVKM. Trimming removed 6 bases from V and 7 bases from J; junction bases left unmatched: 3. CDR3 coding DNA: TGTGCCAGCAGGGGACAGGGAGGTGGCTACACCTTC. Amino acids: CASRGQGGGYTF.

The V call is TRBV9, the J call TRBJ2-3, with a tentative D call TRBD2 (6 bases). The CDR3 totals 15 residues. Germline V gives CDR1 SGDLS, CDR2 YYNGEE. Trimming took 5 bases from V and 2 from J, leaving 15 bases between them. The CDR3 bases are TGTGCCAGCAGTCGGTTATGGGGGGTCACAGATACGCAGTATTTT. Protein sequence: CASSRLWGVTDTQYF.

The rearrangement links TRBV11-2 to TRBJ1-5; 8 bases agree with TRBD1. The CDR3 length is 15 residues. Germline V CDR1 and CDR2: SGHAT, FQNNGV. Germline trimming cut 5 bases from V and 5 bases from J; bases unmatched to any gene: 8. CDR3 loop: CASSLTGGGDQPQHF. In DNA, the CDR3 is TGTGCCAGCAGCCTAACAGGGGGGGGAGATCAGCCCCAGCATTTT.

V usage is TRBV2 and J usage is TRBJ2-7, with 7 bases fitting TRBD2. Germline V gene data show CDR1 as SNHLY and CDR2 as FYNNEI. The V gene end was trimmed by 7 bases and the J gene end by 3 bases; junction bases not matched to a gene: 9. The CDR3 loop spans 14 amino acids. In DNA, the CDR3 is TGTGCCAGCACTGTCGGGGGGACTGGCTACGAGCAGTACTTC. This gives the protein CASTVGGTGYEQYF.

The chain employs TRBV2 and TRBJ1-2; D gene uncertain. Germline CDR1 and CDR2: SNHLY and FYNNEI. V was trimmed by 1 base and J by 3 bases, leaving 18 bases between them. This CDR3 comprises 17 residues. CDR3 sequence reads: CASSEGWIGNYDYGYTF. The CDR3 nucleotides are TGTGCCAGCAGTGAAGGGTGGATCGGAAACTATGACTATGGCTACACCTTC.